This TCR beta chain appears in the sequencing data of a study of radiotherapy plus CTLA-4 blockade in lung cancer (dated by TCRdb to 2016 to 2018). Broadly, across the study: Among enrolled patients, around 18% had an objective response and 25% to 35% reached disease control. What the authors observed across the whole study: The strongest predictors of response were reported to be early dynamic shifts in blood T cell clones along with a rise in serum interferon-beta following radiation. After treatment with radiotherapy and ipilimumab, TCR clones that came from tumors expanded in the peripheral blood.

Taken from cysteine to phenylalanine, the CDR3 has 19 residues. The kept DNA is CDR3 alone, 57 bases in frame from the first base. Deletion took 5 bases off V and 0 bases off J, with a span of 23 bases between the germline ends. The germline V gene supplies CDR1 MRHNA and CDR2 SNTAGT. Libraries were prepared through the immunoSEQ multiplex PCR assay. TCRdb provides this immuneACCESS table in a form limited to in-frame rearrangements. Some clones are lacking; in checked studies, under half of them reflect an unresolved V gene, and why the rest are absent is not known. This sample comprises tens of thousands of clones, roughly 77% of them detected only once. In total, the top ten clones hold approximately 2.5% of the sample. Regarding this clone: It lacks a known antigen. Base qualities were left out, and no much larger clone turns up one base away.

In this study, focal radiation therapy paired with CTLA-4 blockade (ipilimumab) was tested in patients who had chemo-refractory metastatic non-small-cell lung cancer. The sequencing here drew on peripheral blood, taken from a patient treated with radiotherapy plus ipilimumab. This TCR was sampled from a human donor with non-small cell lung cancer whose response to radiotherapy plus ipilimumab could not be evaluated. This chain joins TRBV6-4 to TRBJ2-1, with a tentative D gene TRBD1 over 6 matching bases. Here is the DNA: TGTGCCAGCAGTCTCCGGGACACCGGCCAAAGCAGCTCCTACAATGAGCAGTTCTTC. This yields the protein CASSLRDTGQSSSYNEQFF.